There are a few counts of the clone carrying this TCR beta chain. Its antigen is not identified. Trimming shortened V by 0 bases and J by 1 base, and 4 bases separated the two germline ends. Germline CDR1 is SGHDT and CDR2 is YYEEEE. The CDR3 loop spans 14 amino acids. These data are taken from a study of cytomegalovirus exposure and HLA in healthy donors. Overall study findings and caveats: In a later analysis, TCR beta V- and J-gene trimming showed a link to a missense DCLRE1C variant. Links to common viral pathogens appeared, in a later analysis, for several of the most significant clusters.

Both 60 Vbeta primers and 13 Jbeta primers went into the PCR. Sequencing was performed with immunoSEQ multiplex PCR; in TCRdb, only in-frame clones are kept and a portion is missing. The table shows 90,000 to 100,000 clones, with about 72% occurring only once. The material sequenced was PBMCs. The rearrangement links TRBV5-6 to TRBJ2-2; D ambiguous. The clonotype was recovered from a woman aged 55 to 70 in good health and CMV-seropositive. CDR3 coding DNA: TGTGCCAGCAGCTTGGACAGGAACACCGGGGAGCTGTTTTTT. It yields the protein CASSLDRNTGELFF.